The 4 T cell receptor beta chains below all came from one sample that was sequenced in a study of blood T cell repertoires in COVID-19. Some clones are missing from TCRdb's copy, which holds only in-frame ones; the method was immunoSEQ multiplex PCR. The sample holds around 260,000 clones; 80% to 95% are singletons and the top ten take more than 0.95%. The specimen was PBMCs or T cells enriched from blood (not recorded which). Receptors were obtained from a woman in her 30s who had recovered from COVID-19.

The CDR3 DNA follows: TGTGCCAGCAGCCAAGTGCAGGGCGGACGCGGAAACTATGGCTACACCTTC. Its protein product is CASSQVQGGRGNYGYTF. This chain uses TRBV3-1 (or the pseudogene TRBV3-2) with TRBJ1-2; a possible D gene is TRBD1 (5 bases). Trimming removed 1 base at V and 2 bases at J, with 17 bases between. This CDR3 has 17 amino acids. CDR1 and CDR2 from the germline V gene are LGHDT and YNNKEL (reference sequence).

The chain recombines TRBV15 with TRBJ1-5, with 7 bases fitting TRBD1. Germline CDR1 and CDR2: LNHNV and YYDKDF (reference sequence). The length of the CDR3 is 16 residues. V shed 5 bases and J 0 bases; nucleotides not matched to a gene: 7. As DNA, the CDR3 is TGTGCCACCAGCCTAGACAGGGAAGATAGCAATCAGCCCCAGCATTTT. Translated, it gives CATSLDREDSNQPQHF.

The genes are TRBV18 and TRBJ1-1; D is perhaps TRBD1 (5 bases). Deletions cut 1 base from V and 4 bases from J, with 16 bases between. CDR3 length: 16 amino acids. The germline V gene has CDR1 KGHSH and CDR2 LQKENI. The CDR3 region is CASSPLGGAGVTEAFF. The CDR3 nucleotides are TGTGCCAGCTCACCACTGGGAGGGGCCGGGGTCACTGAAGCTTTCTTT.

This chain uses TRBV2 with TRBJ1-1, with D perhaps TRBD1 (5 bases). V was cut by 2 bases and J by 5 bases, with 12 bases left in between. CDR1 is SNHLY and CDR2 is FYNNEI in the germline V gene. CDR3 size: 14 residues. CDR3 nucleotides: TGTGCCAGCAGTGAATGGGGGGTTTCGACTGAAGCTTTCTTT. This sequence encodes CASSEWGVSTEAFF.